This record covers a single T cell receptor beta chain. Its antigen remains unknown. Trimming cost V 5 bases and J 4 bases, with 14 bases left between them. Germline V lookup: CDR1 MDHEN, CDR2 SYDVKM. The CDR3 has 15 residues. This record belongs to a study of beta chain features in type 1 diabetes. Overall study findings and caveats: The study found fewer insertions and more deletions at VDJ junctions in type 1 diabetes patients. The study notes PCR might favor shorter templates equally in patients and controls. Shorter TCRB CDR3s, moderately but significantly so, marked every one of the four CD4+ subsets in Type 1 diabetes patients.

Sequenced material consisted of expressed TCRB transcripts (all of the isolated RNA was reverse transcribed). Here immunoSEQ multiplex PCR was the method, and the copy in TCRdb shows in-frame clones only, minus some. The sample has 400,000 or so clones; around 9.6% are singletons. Sorting based on CD45RO/CCR7/CD25/CD127/CD95/CD27 separated CD4+ naive, central memory, regulatory and stem cell-like memory cells. The sequencing input was central memory CD4+ T cells from blood. The rearrangement joins TRBV28 to TRBJ2-2, with D perhaps being TRBD1 or TRBD2 (5 bases each). This sequence originates from a young man with type 1 diabetes. CDR3 residues: CASSARSGGTGELFF. CDR3 coding DNA: TGTGCCAGCAGTGCCCGGAGTGGGGGCACCGGGGAGCTGTTTTTT.